This T cell receptor beta chain was sequenced for a study of blood T cell repertoires in COVID-19. Background on the study: Material from acute and convalescent COVID-19 was sourced from the United States, Italy and Spain.

Looked up from germline, CDR1 is SGHNT and CDR2 is YYREEE (reference sequence). The CDR3 contains 15 residues. V shed 2 bases, J shed 4 bases, and the junction held 8 bases outside the gene matches. As handled by the study authors: Estimation of nucleated cell counts relied on the amplification of reference gene primers. Libraries were prepared by immunoSEQ multiplex PCR; TCRdb keeps only in-frame clonotypes and omits some of them. The D gene and trimming were derived from the DNA, and the V and J assignments and clone size from that table. The sample carries over 200,000 clones, about 86% recorded once.

The chain has TRBV5-4 and TRBJ2-5; 7 bases match TRBD2. Sample: peripheral blood. The clonotype originates from a man at least 80 years old with acute or convalescent COVID-19. CDR3 sequence: CASSFRLGGGETQYF. CDR3 nucleotide sequence: TGTGCCAGCAGCTTTCGGTTGGGGGGGGGAGAGACCCAGTACTTC.